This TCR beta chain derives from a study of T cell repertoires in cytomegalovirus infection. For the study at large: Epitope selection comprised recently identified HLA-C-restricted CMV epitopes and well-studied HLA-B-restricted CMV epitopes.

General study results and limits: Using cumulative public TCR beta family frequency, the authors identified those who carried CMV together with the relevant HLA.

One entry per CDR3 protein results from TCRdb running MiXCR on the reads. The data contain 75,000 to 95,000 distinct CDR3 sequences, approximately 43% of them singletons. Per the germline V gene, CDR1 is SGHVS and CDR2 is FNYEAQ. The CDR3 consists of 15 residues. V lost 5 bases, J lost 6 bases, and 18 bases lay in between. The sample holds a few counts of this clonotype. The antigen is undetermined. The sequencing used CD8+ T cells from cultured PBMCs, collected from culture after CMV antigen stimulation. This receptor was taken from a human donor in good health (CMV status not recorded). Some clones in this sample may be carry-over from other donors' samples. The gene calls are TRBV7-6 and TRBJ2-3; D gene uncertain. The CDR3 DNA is TGTGCCAGCAGCCCTCGTCGAGCTCCGCAGGATACGCAGTATTTT. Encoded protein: CASSPRRAPQDTQYF.